This entry lists 32 T cell receptor beta chains sequenced from one sample in a study of molecular identifiers for immune sequencing clone quantification. MiXCR, applied by TCRdb to the PCR reads, yields one record per CDR3 protein. Here the sample spans approximately 54,000 distinct CDR3 sequences, approximately 25% being singletons. Sequenced material: naive CD8+ T cells from blood, with Jurkat cell RNA spiked in. As to subset: FACS-sorted CD8+CD4-CCR7+CD45RA+ naive T cells. The source is a human donor in good health. Some libraries in this study had Jurkat cell RNA spiked in.

This clonotype was found once. CDR3 residues: CASSHGGAAFF. CDR3 nucleotide sequence: TGTGCCAGCAGTCACGGTGGGGCAGCTTTCTTT. V and J are TRBV7-9 and TRBJ1-1; weak D call: TRBD1 (5 bases). Trimming stripped 6 bases from V and 10 bases from J, with 12 bases between. CDR1 SEHNR and CDR2 FQNEAQ come from the germline V gene (reference sequence). The CDR3 is 11 residues long.

J is TRBJ1-5 and V is TRBV27; weak D call: TRBD1 (5 bases). The germline CDR1 and CDR2 sequences are MNHEY and SMNVEV (reference sequence). The CDR3 extends over 13 amino acids. Between the trimmed V and J ends, which lost 7 bases and 3 bases, there was a span of 10 bases. CDR3: CASKEGLNQPQHF. The CDR3 DNA follows: TGTGCCAGCAAAGAGGGACTCAATCAGCCCCAGCATTTT.

This clonotype occurred many times. This chain connects TRBV2 to TRBJ2-3, with D perhaps TRBD1 (5 bases). Germline lookup yields CDR1 SNHLY and CDR2 FYNNEI. V lost 2 bases and J lost 5, with 11 bases in between. The CDR3 is 14 amino acids. The CDR3, as DNA: TGTGCCAGCAGTGAATATGGGGCCTTAGATACGCAGTATTTT. It translates to CASSEYGALDTQYF.

This clonotype came up many times. This chain connects TRBV7-9 to TRBJ2-5; 8 bases fit TRBD1. V trimming: 5 bases; J trimming: 1 base; junction bases outside the gene matches: 3. CDR3 length: 14 amino acids. Germline V lookup: CDR1 SEHNR, CDR2 FQNEAQ (reference sequence). In DNA form, the CDR3 reads TGTGCCAGCAGCCCGGGGACAGGCCAAGAGACCCAGTACTTC. It translates to CASSPGTGQETQYF.

This clonotype was counted at least ten times. This chain joins TRBV20-1 and TRBJ2-2, with 7 bases matching TRBD1. The V gene's germline CDR1 is DFQATT and CDR2 SNEGSKA (reference sequence). The CDR3 totals 16 residues. V trimming: 0 bases; J trimming: 0 bases; junction bases outside the gene matches: 4. This CDR3 reads CSARERTGSNTGELFF. CDR3 DNA: TGCAGTGCTAGAGAAAGGACAGGATCGAACACCGGGGAGCTGTTTTTT.

This clonotype was seen only a few times. A much larger clone is a single base away; this may be a read error. This chain connects TRBV7-2 to TRBJ2-1, with unresolved D. The length of the CDR3 is 15 residues. Germline V gene lookup returns CDR1 SGHTA and CDR2 FQGNSA. The CDR3: CASSLFRGANNEQLF. Written as DNA, the CDR3 is TGTGCCAGCAGCTTATTTCGCGGAGCCAACAATGAGCAGTTATTC.

This clonotype came up many times. The rearrangement joins TRBV20-1 to TRBJ1-1; D remains unclear. The V end was cut by 2 bases, the J end by 1 base, with 11 bases between. Germline V CDR1 and CDR2: DFQATT, SNEGSKA (reference sequence). This CDR3 has 14 residues. This CDR3 is CSARLGQANTEAFF. The CDR3 nucleotides are TGCAGTGCTAGACTCGGTCAGGCGAACACTGAAGCTTTCTTT.

This clonotype was seen a few times. At one of its ends the junction is not consistent with the germline gene, which may arise from a read error. V and J are TRBV13 and TRBJ2-5; D is uncertain. The CDR3 is 11 residues long. Germline CDR1 reads PRHDT; CDR2 reads FYEKMQ (reference sequence). Written as DNA, the CDR3 is TGTGCCAGCGGCTTAGAGCGGACCCAGTACTTC. Amino acids: CASGLERTQYF.

This clonotype was detected only a few times. CDR3: CASSSPKPGTSGVWGKETQYF. CDR3 nucleotides: TGTGCCAGCAGCTCACCCAAACCCGGGACTAGCGGGGTTTGGGGAAAAGAGACCCAGTACTTC. The V call is TRBV7-6, the J call TRBJ2-5, with 13 bases matching TRBD2. Looked up from germline, CDR1 is SGHVS and CDR2 is FNYEAQ. CDR3 size: 21 residues. V was pared by 4 bases and J by 3 bases, with 20 bases of the junction left unmatched. The full variable domain, rest sourced from reference TRBV7-6 and TRBJ2-5, is GAGVSQSPRYKVTKRGQDVALRCDPISGHVSLYWYRQALGQGPEFLTYFNYEAQQDKSGLPNDRFSAERPEGSISTLTIQRTEQRDSAMYRCASSSPKPGTSGVWGKETQYFGPGTRLLVL.

Ten or more counts support this clonotype. V and J are TRBV7-6 and TRBJ2-5; D is unclear. Germline-derived CDR1 and CDR2 are SGHVS and FNYEAQ. The V and J ends lost 4 bases and 2 bases respectively, with 8 bases between them. This CDR3 comprises 13 residues. The DNA of the CDR3 is TGTGCCAGCAGCTCGATCAATCAAGAGACCCAGTACTTC. Amino acids: CASSSINQETQYF.

This clonotype was found once. A clone one base away is much larger, so this may be a read error. The V gene is TRBV7-9, the J gene TRBJ2-5, with D tentatively TRBD2 (6 bases). Germline CDR1 and CDR2: SEHNR and FQNEAQ (reference sequence). This CDR3 has 13 residues. The CDR3 protein is CASILGGQGTQYF. The CDR3, as DNA: TGTGCCAGCATATTGGGAGGCCAAGGGACCCAGTACTTC.

This clonotype was counted many times. The gene calls are TRBV27 and TRBJ2-3; D ambiguous. The CDR3 runs to 12 residues. V shed 4 bases and J shed 8 bases, with 10 bases lying between them. CDR1 and CDR2 (germline): MNHEY, SMNVEV (reference sequence). DNA of the CDR3: TGTGCCAGCAGTTATCAAGGCGGTACGCAGTATTTT. Translated: CASSYQGGTQYF.

This clonotype appeared many times. This chain uses TRBV28 with TRBJ2-3, with D perhaps TRBD1 or TRBD2 (5 bases each). Trimming stripped 5 bases from V and 1 base from J, with 10 bases between. Per germline, CDR1 MDHEN and CDR2 SYDVKM. The CDR3 length is 14 residues. The CDR3 region has the DNA TGTGCCAGCAGTCCTGGGGGAGGCACAGATACGCAGTATTTT. This translates into CASSPGGGTDTQYF.

For this clonotype: This may come from a read error, since a much larger clone is one base off. J is TRBJ2-5 and V is TRBV7-8; D is possibly TRBD1 (6 bases). The CDR3 spans 14 residues. Looked up from germline, CDR1 is SGHVS and CDR2 is FQNEAQ. Trimming took off 8 bases at V and 0 bases at J, with 13 bases between the two ends. The CDR3 sequence: CASGPWTDQETQYF. DNA for the CDR3: TGTGCCAGCGGCCCTTGGACAGACCAAGAGACCCAGTACTTC. Together with reference TRBV7-8 and TRBJ2-5, the CDR3 gives the full variable domain: GAGVSQSPRYKVAKRGQDVALRCDPISGHVSLFWYQQALGQGPEFLTYFQNEAQLDKSGLPSDRFFAERPEGSVSTLKIQRTQQEDSAVYLCASGPWTDQETQYFGPGTRLLVL.

At least ten counts were recorded for this clonotype. This rearrangement joins TRBV28 to TRBJ1-5; no reliable D call. The CDR3 loop spans 14 amino acids. V was clipped by 1 base and J by 2 bases, with 6 bases between them. Germline assignment: CDR1 MDHEN and CDR2 SYDVKM. DNA for the CDR3: TGTGCCAGCAGTTTATCTCCCGGCAATCAGCCCCAGCATTTT. Protein sequence: CASSLSPGNQPQHF.

This clonotype has ten or more counts. V and J are TRBV10-3 and TRBJ2-7; D may be TRBD1 (5 bases). Deletions cut 2 bases from V and 0 bases from J, with 14 bases between. The CDR3 extends over 16 amino acids. Germline V gene data show CDR1 as ENHRY and CDR2 as SYGVKD. The CDR3 is CAISEPGAPGSYEQYF. Written as DNA, the CDR3 is TGTGCCATCAGTGAGCCTGGGGCACCCGGCTCCTACGAGCAGTACTTC.

The table lists this clonotype with many counts. The V and J genes are TRBV28 and TRBJ1-5; D remains unclear. Germline assignment: CDR1 MDHEN and CDR2 SYDVKM. Trimming pared 1 base from V and 2 bases from J, leaving 12 bases between. The CDR3 length is 16 residues. CDR3 sequence (DNA): TGTGCCAGCAGTTTATTAGGTGGGGTAGGCAATCAGCCCCAGCATTTT. This encodes CASSLLGGVGNQPQHF.

On this clonotype itself: One base away lies a much larger clone, so this may be a sequencing read error. The rearrangement joins TRBV3-1 to TRBJ2-1, with 9 nucleotides matching TRBD2. V lost 0 bases to trimming and J lost 4 bases; unmatched junction nucleotides: 4. The germline gives CDR1 LGHDT, CDR2 YNNKEL (reference sequence). There are 16 residues in the CDR3. CDR3 sequence: CASSQDPAGGYNEQFF. For the CDR3, the DNA is TGTGCCAGCAGCCAAGATCCCGCGGGAGGGTACAATGAGCAGTTCTTC.

This clonotype has a count of ten or more. This chain connects TRBV15 to TRBJ1-5, with D uncertain. This CDR3 is 12 amino acids long. Germline V lookup: CDR1 LNHNV, CDR2 YYDKDF (reference sequence). Trimming pared 0 bases from V and 5 bases from J, leaving 2 bases between. The CDR3 nucleotides are TGTGCCACCAGCAGAGAGGATCAGCCCCAGCATTTT. Translated, it gives CATSREDQPQHF.

This clonotype was observed a few times. The rearrangement joins TRBV27 to TRBJ2-7; 7 bases line up with TRBD1. V was pared by 2 bases and J by 2 bases, with 9 bases of the junction left unmatched. The CDR3 extends over 16 amino acids. CDR1 MNHEY and CDR2 SMNVEV come from the germline V gene (reference sequence). The CDR3 DNA is TGTGCCAGCAGTTTACTCAGCCGGGACAGCGCCTACGAGCAGTACTTC. Translating it yields CASSLLSRDSAYEQYF.

This clonotype was found a few times. V and J are TRBV12-3 or TRBV12-4 and TRBJ2-3, with 7 bases that match TRBD2. Trimming took 4 bases from V and 12 from J; bases not matched to a gene: 10. This CDR3 has 13 amino acids. CDR3 in amino acids: CASSSGTTLRQYF. In DNA, the CDR3 is TGTGCCAGCAGTTCCGGGACTACACTTCGTCAGTATTTT.

The CDR3 reads CASSLLRCVRSEQYF. The CDR3 DNA sequence: TGTGCCAGCAGCTTGCTGCGGTGTGTTCGTAGCGAGCAGTACTTC. This rearrangement joins TRBV5-8 to TRBJ2-7; D is undetermined. With 1 base removed from V and 6 bases from J, the gap between germline ends came to 17 bases. CDR1 is SGHTS and CDR2 is YDEGEE in the germline V gene. The CDR3 totals 15 residues.

This clonotype has a count of ten or more. The J gene is TRBJ2-5, the V gene TRBV6-2 or TRBV6-3, with 7 bases identical to TRBD1. Germline V gene sequence: CDR1 MNHEY, CDR2 SVGEGT. V shed 7 bases and J 5 bases; nucleotides not matched to a gene: 10. The CDR3 is 14 residues long. The CDR3 nucleotides read TGTGCCAGCACCCTGGGACAGAACACCGAGACCCAGTACTTC. Translation: CASTLGQNTETQYF.

This clonotype was seen at least ten times. The chain is built from TRBV7-9 and TRBJ2-2; the D is unclear. Per germline, CDR1 SEHNR and CDR2 FQNEAQ (reference sequence). CDR3 size: 16 residues. The V end was cut by 8 bases, the J end by 4 bases, with 20 bases between. The CDR3 spells CASHPYLREATGELFF. DNA for the CDR3: TGTGCCAGCCACCCTTACCTCCGCGAGGCCACCGGGGAGCTGTTTTTT.

This clonotype was recorded many times. The chain uses TRBV18 and TRBJ1-1; D unresolved. CDR3 size: 14 residues. V shed 4 bases and J shed 4 bases, with 13 bases lying between them. Germline V CDR1 and CDR2: KGHSH, LQKENI. This CDR3 reads CASSRPADRTEAFF. For the CDR3, the DNA is TGTGCCAGCTCACGACCGGCCGACCGCACTGAAGCTTTCTTT.

This clonotype was seen ten or more times. V and J are TRBV4-3 and TRBJ2-7; TRBD1 matches 7 bases. This CDR3 is 16 amino acids long. V shed 0 bases, J shed 4 bases, and the junction held 9 bases outside the gene matches. CDR1 and CDR2 (germline): LGHNA, YSLEER. In DNA, the CDR3 is TGCGCCAGCAGCCAAGATAGGGCGAGACAGGGTTACGAGCAGTACTTC. It specifies CASSQDRARQGYEQYF.

As regards this clonotype: One end of the junction varies from germline; a read error may be responsible. The chain couples TRBV6-5 to TRBJ2-7; a weak D match, TRBD2 (5 bases). This CDR3 has 14 amino acids. Germline CDR1 reads MNHEY; CDR2 reads SVGAGI. The CDR3 is CASSWGESSYEPSF. For the CDR3, the DNA is TGTGCGAGCAGTTGGGGAGAGAGCTCCTACGAGCCGTCCTTC.

This chain joins TRBV5-1 and TRBJ2-7, with a possible D match to TRBD2 (5 bases). The CDR3 length is 16 residues. With 7 bases removed from V and 2 bases from J, the gap between germline ends came to 22 bases. The V gene's germline CDR1 is SGHRS and CDR2 YFSETQ. The CDR3 loop reads CASCPGLSYSPYEQYF. Here the CDR3 DNA reads TGCGCCAGCTGCCCCGGACTGAGCTACAGTCCCTACGAGCAGTACTTC.

This clonotype was recorded at least ten times. The rearrangement uses TRBV12-3 or TRBV12-4 and TRBJ1-6; 7 positions agree with TRBD1. This CDR3 comprises 15 residues. Trimming removed 2 bases from V and 9 bases from J; junction bases left unmatched: 7. CDR3 DNA sequence: TGTGCCAGCAGTTTATCCGACAGGGCGGTTTCACCCCTCCACTTT. Translated, it gives CASSLSDRAVSPLHF.

At least ten counts were recorded for this clonotype. V and J are TRBV7-8 and TRBJ2-1; TRBD1 is a possible D gene (5 bases). Germline V lookup: CDR1 SGHVS, CDR2 FQNEAQ. V was shortened by 4 bases and J by 7 bases, with 8 bases between the two germline ends. The CDR3 runs 12 residues. The CDR3 bases are TGTGCCAGCAGCTCGACAGCGAATGAGCAGTTCTTC. Translating it yields CASSSTANEQFF.

The CDR3 region is CASSQGSTGPLDTQYF. In DNA, the CDR3 is TGCGCCAGCAGCCAAGGTTCCACCGGGCCTTTGGATACGCAGTATTTT. This chain uses TRBV4-1 with TRBJ2-3; D unclear. The ends were cut back, 1 base at V and 6 bases at J, with 17 bases in the middle. Germline V CDR1 and CDR2: MGHRA, YSYEKL. The CDR3 is 16 amino acids.

J is TRBJ2-7 and V is TRBV27; 8 nucleotides align to TRBD1. The V gene's germline CDR1 is MNHEY and CDR2 SMNVEV (reference sequence). This CDR3 contains 15 residues. The V and J ends lost 5 bases and 2 bases, in that order; junction bases with no gene match: 8. This CDR3 is CASSSLGQVTYEQYF. The CDR3 coding sequence is TGTGCCAGCAGTAGCCTGGGACAGGTTACCTACGAGCAGTACTTC.